Listed below are T cell receptor beta chains from one sample, sequenced in a study of blood T cell repertoires in COVID-19. Assay used: immunoSEQ multiplex PCR; TCRdb lists only in-frame clones, some missing. The data show around 65,000 clones, more than 75% seen once. Sequenced: peripheral blood. The receptors shown here come from a human donor in a cohort sampled during active COVID-19. Each CDR3 is given with its conserved first and last residue. The D gene is left open where the match is weak. For some rows the clone size is stated as once, few or many, or as a class when expanded; others skip it.

d_call	clone_size	v_call	j_call	cdr3_nt	cdr3_aa
TRBD1	many	TRBV30	TRBJ1-6	TGTGCCTGGAGGGGACAGTCGAATAATTCACCCCTCCACTTT	CAWRGQSNNSPLHF
.	.	TRBV6-5	TRBJ2-3	TGTGCCAGCGGAGCTTTCACAGATACGCAGTATTTT	CASGAFTDTQYF
.	.	TRBV5-1	TRBJ2-1	TGCGCCAGCAGCCCACGGGGTTATTTAAACAATGAGCAGTTCTTC	CASSPRGYLNNEQFF
TRBD1	.	TRBV11-2	TRBJ2-7	TGTGCCAGCAGCGACGTTCAGGGGGCTCCCTACGAGCAGTACTTC	CASSDVQGAPYEQYF
.	.	TRBV21-1	TRBJ1-1	TGTGCCAGCAGCAAAGCGGGGGACATAGCCTACAGACGGCCTAAAGACACTGAAGCTTTCTTT	CASSKAGDIAYRRPKDTEAFF
.	once	TRBV6-2/TRBV6-3	TRBJ1-2	TGTGCCAGCAGTTCATCAGGGGTTGGCTATGGCTACACCTTC	CASSSSGVGYGYTF
.	.	TRBV28	TRBJ1-4	TGTGCCAGCAGTCCGACCGGATCGGGACTCATTAATGAAAAACTGTTTTTT	CASSPTGSGLINEKLFF
TRBD2	.	TRBV10-2	TRBJ2-1	TGCGCCAGCCGGACTAGCAACAATGAGCAGTTCTTC	CASRTSNNEQFF
TRBD1	.	TRBV10-3	TRBJ2-3	TGTGCCATCAGTGACCTTCCGGGACAGGGGGCGGTCACAGATACGCAGTATTTT	CAISDLPGQGAVTDTQYF
TRBD1	.	TRBV28	TRBJ1-4	TGTGCCAGCAGGGGGACAGATGGAGATGAAAAACTGTTTTTT	CASRGTDGDEKLFF
TRBD2	.	TRBV29-1	TRBJ2-3	TGCAGCACAGGCTTAGCTAGCGGGGGAACAGATACGCAGTATTTT	CSTGLASGGTDTQYF
TRBD2	.	TRBV6-2/TRBV6-3	TRBJ2-3	TGTGCCAGCAGTTACCCCTTAGCGGGAGGCACAGATACGCAGTATTTT	CASSYPLAGGTDTQYF
TRBD2	.	TRBV5-4	TRBJ2-3	TGTGCCAGCAGTCGCGGGAGCGGGGGGGTTGCAGATACGCAGTATTTT	CASSRGSGGVADTQYF
.	.	TRBV6-1	TRBJ2-5	TGTGCCAGCAGTGATTCAGGGTTGGAGACCCAGTACTTC	CASSDSGLETQYF
.	.	TRBV2	TRBJ1-5	TGTGCCAGCAGCCTTCGGGAGGTCCCTCAGCCCCAGCATTTT	CASSLREVPQPQHF